The rows below give T cell receptor beta chains drawn from one sample of a study of cytomegalovirus exposure and HLA in healthy donors. TCRdb's table, derived via immunoSEQ multiplex PCR, lists solely in-frame clones and lacks some. Here the sample spans around 150,000 clones, 65% to 85% being singletons. The material sequenced was PBMCs. Source of these receptors: a woman in her thirties or forties in good health and CMV-seropositive. The CDR3 runs from the conserved cysteine through the conserved F or W. The order of the fields is J gene, clone size, D gene, V gene, CDR3 DNA, CDR3 protein. A D gene is named only where the DNA matches it firmly. Clone size appears in some rows only: once, few, many, or a class for an expanded clone.

>TRBJ2-3|-|TRBD2|TRBV7-2
TGTGCCAGCAGCTTAGCTGGCGGGGGTGGAGATACGCAGTATTTT
CASSLAGGGGDTQYF
>TRBJ1-2|-|-|TRBV19
TGTGCCAGCAGGGATCCATCTAGAACCTCCTATGGCTACACCTTC
CASRDPSRTSYGYTF
>TRBJ1-2|once|-|TRBV5-1
TGCGCCGGAGTGTGGGACAAAACATATGGCTACACCTTC
CAGVWDKTYGYTF
>TRBJ2-7|-|TRBD2|TRBV30
TGTGCCTGGACATCGACGGGGGGGCCGAAGAACGAGCAGTACTTC
CAWTSTGGPKNEQYF
>TRBJ1-6|-|-|TRBV7-2
TGTGCCAGCAGCTTAGCTTGGACAGCCTATAATTCACCCCTCCACTTT
CASSLAWTAYNSPLHF
>TRBJ2-3|-|-|TRBV9
TGTGCCAGCAGCGCCATCTACACAGATACGCAGTATTTT
CASSAIYTDTQYF
>TRBJ1-1|-|TRBD1|TRBV9
TGTGCCAGCAGCGGTGGACAGGGATCAGCTATGAACACTGAAGCTTTCTTT
CASSGGQGSAMNTEAFF
>TRBJ1-5|-|TRBD1|TRBV7-2
TGTGCCAGCAGCTTAGGAGGACAGGGGAATCAGCCCCAGCATTTT
CASSLGGQGNQPQHF
>TRBJ2-7|-|TRBD1|TRBV6-6
TGTGCCAGCAGGAAGGGACAGGAAGGTTGGAACGAGCAGTACTTC
CASRKGQEGWNEQYF
>TRBJ2-2|-|-|TRBV6-5
TGTGCCAGCAGTTACGATGGCTCCCCAACCGGGGAGCTGTTTTTT
CASSYDGSPTGELFF
>TRBJ2-1|-|TRBD2|TRBV18
TGTGCCAGCTCACCGCGGCTAGCGGGAGAGGAGCATGAGCAGTTCTTC
CASSPRLAGEEHEQFF
>TRBJ1-3|few|-|TRBV7-2
TGTGCCAGCAGCCCGGACTTCCTGAGCTCTGGAAACACCATATATTTT
CASSPDFLSSGNTIYF
>TRBJ2-3|once|TRBD2|TRBV5-4
TGTGCCAGCAGCAGACAACTAGCGGGGGCGGGAGATACGCAGTATTTT
CASSRQLAGAGDTQYF
>TRBJ2-7|-|TRBD2|TRBV6-6
TGTGCCAGCAGAATCGGGACTAGCGGATCCTACGAGCAGTACTTC
CASRIGTSGSYEQYF
>TRBJ1-4|-|-|TRBV7-9
TGTGCCAGCAGCGGCCCCGGACAGACAAAACTGTTTTTT
CASSGPGQTKLFF
>TRBJ1-3|-|-|TRBV11-3
TGTGCCAGCAGTCAAGAGGGCAGCTCTGGAAACACCATATATTTT
CASSQEGSSGNTIYF
>TRBJ1-6|-|TRBD1|TRBV11-2
TGTGCCAGCAGCTTAAGGGACAGGCCCGAACGGAATTCACCCCTCCACTTT
CASSLRDRPERNSPLHF
>TRBJ1-5|few|-|TRBV4-3
TGCGCCAGCAGCCAGGCTACAGGGAGCAATCAGCCCCAGCATTTT
CASSQATGSNQPQHF
>TRBJ2-7|-|TRBD2|TRBV6-1
TGTGCCAGCAGTGAAGCGGGTAGCGGGGGCTACGAGCAGTACTTC
CASSEAGSGGYEQYF
>TRBJ2-7|few|-|TRBV6-5
TGTGCCAGCAGTTACTCGGGGGCAGGGACCTACGAGCAGTACTTC
CASSYSGAGTYEQYF
>TRBJ2-7|-|TRBD2|TRBV7-2
TGTGCCAGCAGCTTAGGGGGGGCGGGAGGAGAGGGCGAGCAGTACTTC
CASSLGGAGGEGEQYF
>TRBJ2-3|-|TRBD1|TRBV28
TGTGCCAGCAGTTTATCCGACACAGGGGGCGCCACAGATACGCAGTATTTT
CASSLSDTGGATDTQYF
>TRBJ2-1|-|-|TRBV18
TGTGCCAGCTCACCACCCCGGGTAGGCTCCTACAATGAGCAGTTCTTC
CASSPPRVGSYNEQFF
>TRBJ2-6|-|TRBD2|TRBV19
TGTGCCAGTAGATGGGGGGGCTCTGGGGCCAACGTCCTGACTTTC
CASRWGGSGANVLTF
>TRBJ2-7|once|-|TRBV11-3
TGTGCCAGCAGCCCTCAGCGGGCCATACACTACGAGCAGTACTTC
CASSPQRAIHYEQYF
>TRBJ2-5|-|TRBD1|TRBV7-2
TGTGCCAGCAGCTCCGGGACAGGGGGAGAGACCCAGTACTTC
CASSSGTGGETQYF
>TRBJ1-1|-|-|TRBV2
TGTGCCAGCAGTGACGTAGTGAACACTGAAGCTTTCTTT
CASSDVVNTEAFF
>TRBJ2-5|few|TRBD2|TRBV5-1
TGCGCCAGCAGCTTACTAGCGGTCCGGGAGACCCAGTACTTC
CASSLLAVRETQYF
>TRBJ2-7|once|-|TRBV6-6
TGTGCCAGCAGTGTAAATCTTTACTACGAGCAGTACTTC
CASSVNLYYEQYF
>TRBJ2-1|-|TRBD2|TRBV7-2
TGTGCCAGCAGCTTCGGGCGGGGGGGCTCCTACAATGAGCAGTTCTTC
CASSFGRGGSYNEQFF
>TRBJ2-5|-|TRBD2|TRBV25-1
TGTGCCAGCAACCTGCGAGGGGCGGGGGGAGAGACCCAGTACTTC
CASNLRGAGGETQYF
>TRBJ2-7|-|-|TRBV7-6
TGTGCCAGCAGCTTAGGCGCGGGAACTCAATACGAGCAGTACTTC
CASSLGAGTQYEQYF
>TRBJ2-3|once|TRBD2|TRBV27
TGTGCCAGCTCAGTTCGTTCAGCGACTAGCGGGACTTGGAATACGCAGTATTTT
CASSVRSATSGTWNTQYF
>TRBJ2-7|-|-|TRBV2
TGTGCCAGCAGTTACTACGAGCAGTACTTC
CASSYYEQYF
>TRBJ2-7|-|-|TRBV7-2
TGTGCCAGCAGCTTGGTACAGGGTGTTCCCTACGAGCAGTACTTC
CASSLVQGVPYEQYF
>TRBJ2-7|-|-|TRBV7-8
TGTGCCAGCAGCTTAGACCCTACTACCTACGAGCAGTACTTC
CASSLDPTTYEQYF
>TRBJ2-7|-|-|TRBV20-1
TGCAGTGCTAGAGGGACTTACGAGCAGTACTTC
CSARGTYEQYF
>TRBJ2-7|few|TRBD2|TRBV7-2
TGTGCCAGCAGCCGAAGACTAGCGGGGGAATACGAGCAGTACTTC
CASSRRLAGEYEQYF
>TRBJ1-1|-|TRBD1|TRBV4-1
TGCGCCAGCAGCACAGACAGGGGCCCAGGGAACACTGAAGCTTTCTTT
CASSTDRGPGNTEAFF
>TRBJ2-3|-|TRBD2|TRBV11-3
TGTGCCAGCAGCTTTGCCGGGACTAGCGGCCCAGATACGCAGTATTTT
CASSFAGTSGPDTQYF
>TRBJ1-1|-|-|TRBV27
TGTGCCAGCAGTTGGGGAGGGGGGGGCGTTGAAGCTTTCTTT
CASSWGGGGVEAFF
>TRBJ1-1|-|-|TRBV5-5
TGTGCCAGCAGCCACCGGGTAGCCGGGAACACTGAAGCTTTCTTT
CASSHRVAGNTEAFF
>TRBJ2-2|-|TRBD2|TRBV10-1
TGCGCCAGCAGTTCTAGCGGGGGGCGCCCCGGGGAGCTGTTTTTT
CASSSSGGRPGELFF
>TRBJ2-7|-|TRBD1|TRBV29-1
TGCAGCGGCGGGACAGGGGGGAAATCCTACGAGCAGTACTTC
CSGGTGGKSYEQYF
>TRBJ1-1|-|TRBD1|TRBV27
TGTGCCAGCAGTTACAGGGGTACTGAAGCTTTCTTT
CASSYRGTEAFF